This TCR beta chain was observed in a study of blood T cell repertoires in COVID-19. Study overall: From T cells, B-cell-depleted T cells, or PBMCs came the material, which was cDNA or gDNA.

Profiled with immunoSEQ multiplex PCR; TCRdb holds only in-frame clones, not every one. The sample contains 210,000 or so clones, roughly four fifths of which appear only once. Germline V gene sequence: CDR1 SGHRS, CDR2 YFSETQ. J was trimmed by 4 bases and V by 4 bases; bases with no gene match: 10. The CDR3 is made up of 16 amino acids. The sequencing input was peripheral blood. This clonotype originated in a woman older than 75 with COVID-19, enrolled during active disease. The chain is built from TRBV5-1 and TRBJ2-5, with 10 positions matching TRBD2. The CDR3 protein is CASSLSQVAGGETQYF. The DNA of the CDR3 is TGCGCCAGCAGCCTCTCCCAGGTAGCGGGGGGAGAGACCCAGTACTTC.